Shown below are 13 T cell receptor beta chains from a single sample sequenced in a study of metastatic and nonmetastatic thyroid tumors (TCRdb year 2020). None of the patients had been given any treatment before thyroid surgery. Library generation was performed with PCR. TCRdb records Illumina HiSeq 4000 as the sequencer. TCRdb applied fastp at Q25 and MiXCR to the public reads, then kept only in-frame beta chains. This sample is represented by 15,000 to 20,000 clones; about 30% of them were singletons. Approximately 6.1% of the sample rests with the top ten. What was sequenced was blood. The receptors stem from a female donor with papillary thyroid cancer or a benign thyroid nodule (not recorded which). Some clones in this sample may be carry-over from other donors' samples.

Within the sample, this clone is medium-sized (0.01 to 0.1%). The V and J genes are TRBV20-1 and TRBJ2-7, with 12 nucleotides matching TRBD2. Looked up from germline, CDR1 is DFQATT and CDR2 is SNEGSKA (reference sequence). The junction had 0 bases not matched to a gene; V was cut back by 3 bases and J by 3 bases. CDR3 length: 13 residues. Here the CDR3 DNA reads TGCAGTGCTAGGGGACTAGCGGGCTACGAGCAGTACTTC. Translating gives CSARGLAGYEQYF.

This clone was found a few times. The rearrangement uses TRBV20-1 and TRBJ2-1; D possibly corresponds to TRBD2 (6 bases). The CDR3 runs to 15 residues. V shed 3 bases and J shed 6 bases, with 18 bases lying between them. Germline CDR1 DFQATT, CDR2 SNEGSKA (reference sequence). The CDR3 spells CSASPGTPYGNEQFF. CDR3 DNA: TGCAGTGCTAGTCCCGGGACTCCCTACGGCAATGAGCAGTTCTTC.

There are many counts of this clone. The chain joins TRBV25-1 to TRBJ1-1, with a weak D call TRBD1 (5 bases). V lost 1 base to trimming and J lost 7 bases, with 16 bases between them. Germline V gives CDR1 MGHDK, CDR2 SYGVNS. CDR3 length equals 15 residues. The CDR3 here is CASSESRGGVDEAFF. DNA for the CDR3: TGTGCCAGCAGTGAATCCCGGGGGGGGGTGGATGAAGCTTTCTTT. Supplemented by reference TRBV25-1 and TRBJ1-1, the full variable domain reads EADIYQTPRYLVIGTGKKITLECSQTMGHDKMYWYQQDPGMELHLIHYSYGVNSTEKGDLSSESTVSRIRTEHFPLTLESARPSHTSQYLCASSESRGGVDEAFFGQGTRLTVV.

This clone has at least ten counts. The rearrangement links TRBV20-1 to TRBJ2-3; TRBD2 matches at 8 bases. From germline, CDR1 is DFQATT and CDR2 SNEGSKA (reference sequence). This CDR3 spans 15 amino acids. The V and J ends lost 6 bases and 2 bases, in that order; junction bases with no gene match: 10. CDR3 protein: CSATKTSAYTDTQYF. CDR3 in DNA: TGCAGTGCAACCAAGACTAGCGCTTACACAGATACGCAGTATTTT.

This clone turned up a few times. This rearrangement joins TRBV20-1 to TRBJ2-7; D remains ambiguous. V was trimmed by 1 base and J by 7 bases, leaving 17 bases between them. This CDR3 has 14 residues. Per the germline V gene, CDR1 is DFQATT and CDR2 is SNEGSKA (reference sequence). Written as DNA, the CDR3 is TGCAGTGCTAGAGTCCCGGGCAGTCTAAGGGAGCAGTACTTC. Protein product: CSARVPGSLREQYF.

J is TRBJ2-7 and V is TRBV20-1; 9 bases align to TRBD2. V trimming: 0 bases; J trimming: 2 bases; junction bases outside the gene matches: 2. The CDR3 extends over 14 amino acids. The V gene's germline CDR1 is DFQATT and CDR2 SNEGSKA (reference sequence). The CDR3 nucleotides read TGCAGTGCTAGAGAGGCTAGCGGGGCCTACGAGCAGTACTTC. As protein: CSAREASGAYEQYF.

This clone came up a few times. CDR3 sequence (DNA): TGTGCAAGAATGGCGGAACACAACACTGAAGCTTTCTTT. Amino acids: CARMAEHNTEAFF. The chain recombines TRBV2 with TRBJ1-1, with unresolved D. Germline loops: CDR1 SNHLY, CDR2 FYNNEI. This CDR3 is 13 amino acids long.

This clone was seen many times. The chain carries TRBV2 and TRBJ1-5; perhaps TRBD1 as D (6 bases). The V end lost 7 bases, the J end lost 1 base, and 8 bases lay between the germline ends. The CDR3 extends over 13 amino acids. CDR1 SNHLY and CDR2 FYNNEI come from the germline V gene. CDR3 loop: CASTGESNQPQHF. CDR3 DNA: TGTGCCAGCACAGGGGAGAGCAATCAGCCCCAGCATTTT.

About this clone itself: Relative to the germline gene, one junction end is altered; a read error may explain this. The chain recombines TRBV7-7 with TRBJ1-5; tentatively, D is TRBD1 (6 bases). CDR3 length: 13 residues. Germline V lookup: CDR1 SSHAT, CDR2 FNYEAQ (reference sequence). The CDR3 DNA follows: TGTGCTAGCAGCTTATACAGGGACCAGCCCCAGCATTTT. It yields the protein CASSLYRDQPQHF.

With respect to this clone: A much larger clone sits a single nucleotide away, making a read error possible. The J gene is TRBJ1-1, the V gene TRBV7-8, with 8 bases lining up with TRBD1. The germline V gene encodes CDR1 SGHVS and CDR2 FQNEAQ. The CDR3 contains 13 residues. The DNA for the CDR3 is TGTGTCAGCAGCCTAACAGGGGGAACTGAATCTTTCTTT. Residues: CVSSLTGGTESFF.

In this sample, this clone is medium-sized. The chain combines TRBV12-3 or TRBV12-4 with TRBJ1-1; D gene ambiguous. Trimming cost V 8 bases and J 3 bases, with 10 bases left between them. The CDR3 spans 12 residues. The CDR3: CASGVLHTEAFF. The CDR3, as DNA: TGTGCCAGCGGCGTATTGCACACTGAAGCTTTCTTT.

V gene TRBV5-5 combines with J gene TRBJ1-2; TRBD1 agrees at 9 bases. This CDR3 has 14 amino acids. J lost 2 bases, V lost 4 bases, and 3 bases had no gene match. Germline V lookup: CDR1 SGHKS, CDR2 YYEKEE (reference sequence). CDR3 loop: CASSRGQGNYGYTF. The CDR3 DNA follows: TGTGCCAGCAGCCGGGGACAGGGCAACTATGGCTACACCTTC.

The chain combines TRBV20-1 with TRBJ1-1, with 9 bases that match TRBD1. V trimming: 5 bases; J trimming: 4 bases; junction bases outside the gene matches: 5. The V gene's germline CDR1 is DFQATT and CDR2 SNEGSKA (reference sequence). The CDR3 is 13 residues long. The CDR3 nucleotides are TGCAGTGCTTACGTACAGGGGGCCACTGAAGCTTTCTTT. It yields the protein CSAYVQGATEAFF.